This T cell receptor beta chain was retrieved from a study of memory CD4+ T cells and cytomegalovirus serostatus. Germline V CDR1 and CDR2: SGHTA, FQGNSA. The CDR3 loop spans 13 amino acids. The ends lost 1 base at V and 5 bases at J; junction bases unmatched: 1. TCRdb keeps only in-frame clones here, not all; method: immunoSEQ multiplex PCR. The sample yields about 41,000 clones, approximately 80% seen once. Single viable CD3+CD4+CD8-CD45RO+ cells were sorted as the memory CD4+ T cells. Material for sequencing was memory CD4+ T cells from blood. The clonotype was recovered from an adult in good health and CMV-seronegative. The chain uses TRBV7-2 and TRBJ2-5; 7 bases line up with TRBD2. CDR3: CASSLERGETQYF. CDR3 DNA: TGTGCCAGCAGCTTAGAGCGGGGTGAGACCCAGTACTTC.